This T cell receptor beta chain was obtained from a study of blood T cells in healthy people across ages. The study's findings and limits: Estimates based on one million T cells were treated as lower bounds. Correlation between TCR beta diversity and naive T cell percentage was strong. When set beside aged donors, long-lived donors presented more naive CD4+ cells and higher diversity.

Trimming left V 7 bases short and J 5 bases short, with 12 bases between. The CDR3 is 13 amino acids. Looked up from germline, CDR1 is SGHTA and CDR2 is FQGNSA. Points on this clonotype: Antigen unknown.

Sample-barcoded 5' priming and a J-beta primer mix drove a second PCR of about 6 to 11 cycles. TCRdb re-analysed the 5' RACE reads in MiXCR, keeping a single row per CDR3 protein. The repertoire consists of under 1 million distinct CDR3 sequences, with about 42% occurring once and the leading ten covering roughly a fifth. The gene calls are TRBV7-2 and TRBJ2-4, with a possible D match to TRBD1 (6 bases). Specimen: blood. This clonotype was sampled from a man in his 60s in good health. CDR3 sequence reads: CASNQGTQNIQYF. CDR3 coding DNA: TGTGCCAGCAACCAGGGGACCCAAAACATTCAGTACTTC.